The 27 T cell receptor beta chains below all came from one sample that was sequenced in a study of cytomegalovirus exposure and HLA in healthy donors. The PCR made use of 60 Vbeta and 13 Jbeta primers. The protocol was immunoSEQ multiplex PCR, while the TCRdb copy is restricted to in-frame clones and leaves out a portion. The table counts 65,000 to 80,000 clones; around 7.5% lies in the top ten. The sequencing input was PBMCs. These receptors originate from a female donor in good health and CMV-seropositive.

The rearrangement uses TRBV14 and TRBJ2-7; D perhaps matches TRBD1 (5 bases). The V and J ends lost 4 bases and 4 bases respectively, with 14 bases between them. This CDR3 region has 14 residues. CDR1 and CDR2 from the germline V gene are SGHDN and FVKESK. For the CDR3, the DNA is TGTGCCAGCAGCCGTCAAGGGGCTGGGTACGAGCAGTACTTC. The encoded protein is CASSRQGAGYEQYF.

This chain joins TRBV5-1 and TRBJ2-3; TRBD1 is a possible D gene (6 bases). With 0 bases removed from V and 8 bases from J, the gap between germline ends came to 7 bases. CDR3 length: 12 residues. Germline V gene lookup returns CDR1 SGHRS and CDR2 YFSETQ. The CDR3 DNA reads TGCGCCAGCAGCTTGGAGGGGGTTACGCAGTATTTT. This codes for CASSLEGVTQYF.

Regarding this clone: Additional DNA sequences in this sample encode the identical CDR3. The chain links TRBV7-8 to TRBJ2-3; D is possibly TRBD1 (5 bases). The CDR3 has 18 amino acids. Germline CDR1 reads SGHVS; CDR2 reads FQNEAQ. The CDR3 here is CALSFSETEPEDTDTQYF. CDR3 in DNA: TGTGCTCTAAGCTTCAGCGAGACAGAGCCTGAGGACACAGATACGCAGTATTTT. The variable domain in full, with the rest retrieved from reference TRBV7-8 and TRBJ2-3, is GAGVSQSPRYKVAKRGQDVALRCDPISGHVSLFWYQQALGQGPEFLTYFQNEAQLDKSGLPSDRFFAERPEGSVSTLKIQRTQQEDSAVYLCALSFSETEPEDTDTQYFGPGTRLTVL.

The chain uses TRBV28 and TRBJ2-5; the match to TRBD1 covers 9 bases. The CDR3 length is 13 residues. V lost 5 bases and J lost 4; bases outside the gene matches: 2. Germline CDR1 and CDR2: MDHEN and SYDVKM. Here the CDR3 reads CASSTGGGETQYF. The CDR3 DNA is TGTGCCAGCAGTACAGGGGGCGGAGAGACCCAGTACTTC.

V and J are TRBV9 and TRBJ2-7, with D possibly TRBD2 on 5 matching bases. Germline V gives CDR1 SGDLS, CDR2 YYNGEE. V was shortened by 2 bases and J by 4 bases, with 13 bases between the two germline ends. CDR3 length: 14 residues. The CDR3 region has the DNA TGTGCCAGCAGCGTCGCGGGTTTTCCTTACGAGCAGTACTTC. It translates to CASSVAGFPYEQYF.

The rearrangement uses TRBV6-5 and TRBJ1-6; 8 bases match TRBD1. Looked up from germline, CDR1 is MNHEY and CDR2 is SVGAGI. The CDR3 spans 15 residues. V was clipped by 6 bases and J by 7 bases; unmatched bases: 8. CDR3 nucleotides: TGTGCCAGCAGCCTACGACAGGGGCAAAATTCACCCCTCCACTTT. Its protein is CASSLRQGQNSPLHF.

The genes are TRBV7-2 and TRBJ2-5; the match to TRBD1 covers 9 bases. Germline V gives CDR1 SGHTA, CDR2 FQGNSA. With 5 bases clipped from V and 6 bases from J, the junction kept 10 bases outside the gene matches. This CDR3 comprises 15 residues. Written as DNA, the CDR3 is TGTGCCAGCAGCCCTGACAGGGGGATAGGGAAGACCCAGTACTTC. This sequence encodes CASSPDRGIGKTQYF.

V gene TRBV7-9 combines with J gene TRBJ2-3; D remains unclear. This CDR3 spans 13 amino acids. V was pared by 6 bases and J by 2 bases, with 9 bases between. CDR1 is SEHNR, CDR2 FQNEAQ, per germline (reference sequence). The CDR3 sequence is CASRVTTTDTQYF. CDR3 in DNA: TGTGCCAGCAGGGTAACAACCACAGATACGCAGTATTTT. Combining the CDR3 with reference TRBV7-9 and TRBJ2-3 gives the whole variable domain DTGVSQNPRHKITKRGQNVTFRCDPISEHNRLYWYRQTLGQGPEFLTYFQNEAQLEKSRLLSDRFSAERPKGSFSTLEIQRTEQGDSAMYLCASRVTTTDTQYFGPGTRLTVL.

The chain couples TRBV9 to TRBJ1-3, with 8 positions matching TRBD1. The CDR3 totals 16 residues. Germline CDR1 reads SGDLS; CDR2 reads YYNGEE. With V trimmed by 3 bases and J by 0 bases, 5 bases remained unmatched. For the CDR3, the DNA is TGTGCCAGCAGCGGAGACAGGGGCCTCTCTGGAAACACCATATATTTT. This encodes CASSGDRGLSGNTIYF.

The DNA for the CDR3 is TGCGCCAGCAGCGACTCGGGGGTGGGAGGGACCCAGTACTTC. Translation gives CASSDSGVGGTQYF. The chain joins TRBV5-1 to TRBJ2-5, with D tentatively TRBD2 (6 bases). CDR1 and CDR2 (germline): SGHRS, YFSETQ. The CDR3 sequence is 14 residues long. Between the trimmed V and J ends, which lost 4 bases and 7 bases, there was a span of 17 bases. The full variable domain, in which reference TRBV5-1 and TRBJ2-5 provide the parts outside the CDR3, is KAGVTQTPRYLIKTRGQQVTLSCSPISGHRSVSWYQQTPGQGLQFLFEYFSETQRNKGNFPGRFSGRQFSNSRSEMNVSTLELGDSALYLCASSDSGVGGTQYFGPGTRLLVL.

This rearrangement joins TRBV19 to TRBJ2-7; TRBD1 agrees at 8 bases. J gave up 3 bases and V 6 bases, and 4 bases lay outside the gene matches. Germline V CDR1 and CDR2: LNHDA, SQIVND (reference sequence). CDR3 size: 13 residues. The CDR3 sequence: CASSAQGGYEQYF. The CDR3 DNA sequence: TGTGCCAGTAGCGCACAGGGGGGCTACGAGCAGTACTTC.

V usage is TRBV27 and J usage is TRBJ2-6; D uncertain. Trimming stripped 8 bases from V and 4 bases from J, with 9 bases between. Looked up from germline, CDR1 is MNHEY and CDR2 is SMNVEV (reference sequence). CDR3 length: 13 residues. The CDR3 bases are TGTGCCAGCGGGCTCCCGGGGGCCAACGTCCTGACTTTC. This sequence encodes CASGLPGANVLTF.

The rearrangement links TRBV7-8 to TRBJ1-1; D remains unclear. V gave up 5 bases and J gave up 1 base, with 8 bases separating them. Per the germline V gene, CDR1 is SGHVS and CDR2 is FQNEAQ. The CDR3 loop spans 13 amino acids. CDR3 bases: TGTGCCAGCAGCCCGTATAAGAACACTGAAGCTTTCTTT. As protein: CASSPYKNTEAFF.

The chain recombines TRBV7-6 with TRBJ1-4, with D perhaps matching TRBD1 (5 bases). The CDR3 runs 16 residues. CDR1 is SGHVS, CDR2 FNYEAQ, per germline. Trimming removed 2 bases at V and 0 bases at J, with 10 bases between. The CDR3: CASSLSGVATNEKLFF. In nucleotides, the CDR3 is TGTGCCAGCAGCTTATCGGGGGTAGCAACTAATGAAAAACTGTTTTTT.

J is TRBJ2-7 and V is TRBV25-1; 8 nucleotides align to TRBD1. CDR1 is MGHDK, CDR2 SYGVNS, per germline. With 6 bases clipped from V and 7 bases from J, the junction kept 11 bases outside the gene matches. This CDR3 contains 14 residues. The CDR3 loop is CASRGQGVSREQYF. DNA for the CDR3: TGTGCCAGCAGAGGACAGGGTGTCTCGAGGGAGCAGTACTTC.

This chain uses TRBV29-1 with TRBJ2-1; 7 bases fit TRBD2. This CDR3 is 13 amino acids long. V lost 3 bases to trimming and J lost 5 bases; unmatched junction nucleotides: 4. The germline CDR1 and CDR2 sequences are SQVTM and ANQGSEA. The CDR3 DNA is TGCAGCGTTGATCGACTAGCCGACAATGAGCAGTTCTTC. Amino acids: CSVDRLADNEQFF.

V usage is TRBV27 and J usage is TRBJ2-4; TRBD2 might be the D (6 bases). The germline V gene encodes CDR1 MNHEY and CDR2 SMNVEV (reference sequence). There are 13 residues in the CDR3. Trimming pared 5 bases from V and 9 bases from J, leaving 14 bases between. The CDR3 sequence is CASSPKIGGIQYF. The CDR3 DNA follows: TGTGCCAGCAGTCCGAAAATCGGGGGCATTCAGTACTTC.

The gene calls are TRBV30 and TRBJ1-6; D not certain. Germline V lookup: CDR1 GTSNPN, CDR2 SVGIG (reference sequence). CDR3 length: 11 amino acids. With 2 bases removed from V and 14 bases from J, the gap between germline ends came to 10 bases. Written as DNA, the CDR3 is TGTGCCTGGAGTACCCCAGATTCCCTCCACTTT. It translates to CAWSTPDSLHF.

The chain has TRBV5-5 and TRBJ1-1; weak D call: TRBD1 (5 bases). Trimming stripped 4 bases from V and 1 base from J, with 14 bases between. This CDR3 spans 15 amino acids. CDR1 and CDR2 from the germline V gene are SGHKS and YYEKEE (reference sequence). This chain's CDR3 is CASSAKGIGNTEAFF. CDR3 coding DNA: TGTGCCAGCAGCGCTAAGGGGATAGGGAACACTGAAGCTTTCTTT.

The chain employs TRBV11-2 and TRBJ1-1; D might be TRBD1 (5 bases). There are 15 residues in the CDR3. Trimming left V 5 bases short and J 1 base short, with 14 bases between. Per the germline V gene, CDR1 is SGHAT and CDR2 is FQNNGV. The CDR3 DNA is TGTGCCAGCAGCCCGCGAATCAGGGAGAACACTGAAGCTTTCTTT. Translated: CASSPRIRENTEAFF.

The chain carries TRBV4-1 and TRBJ2-7, with 7 bases that match TRBD2. The CDR3 has 16 residues. Losses at the gene ends were 2 bases for V and 2 bases for J; bases not matched to a gene: 9. Germline V CDR1 and CDR2: MGHRA, YSYEKL. DNA of the CDR3: TGCGCCAGCAGCCAATCAACGAGCGCGGGAGCCTACGAGCAGTACTTC. Protein: CASSQSTSAGAYEQYF.

The chain has TRBV19 and TRBJ2-2, with TRBD2 as a possible D gene (6 bases). Deletions cut 1 base from V and 5 bases from J, with 8 bases between. This CDR3 contains 14 residues. Germline V CDR1 and CDR2: LNHDA, SQIVND (reference sequence). The CDR3 sequence is CASSIARGTGELFF. CDR3 coding DNA: TGTGCCAGTAGTATAGCTCGGGGGACCGGGGAGCTGTTTTTT.

The chain uses TRBV18 and TRBJ2-2, with 13 bases identical to TRBD2. CDR1 and CDR2 from the germline V gene are KGHSH and LQKENI. The CDR3 covers 17 residues. Unmatched junction bases numbered 9, after V lost 4 bases and J lost 7 bases. The CDR3 region has the DNA TGTGCCAGCTCACAACCCGGGACTAGCGGGAATATCGGGGAGCTGTTTTTT. Residues: CASSQPGTSGNIGELFF.

The V gene is TRBV7-9, the J gene TRBJ2-1; a weak D match, TRBD2 (5 bases). CDR3 length: 16 residues. Per the germline V gene, CDR1 is SEHNR and CDR2 is FQNEAQ (reference sequence). With 0 bases removed from V and 7 bases from J, the gap between germline ends came to 16 bases. CDR3 in amino acids: CASSLALGFRTNEQFF. The CDR3, as DNA: TGTGCCAGCAGCTTAGCGCTAGGATTCCGGACTAATGAGCAGTTCTTC. Looking up the rest from reference TRBV7-9 and TRBJ2-1 gives the full variable domain: DTGVSQNPRHKITKRGQNVTFRCDPISEHNRLYWYRQTLGQGPEFLTYFQNEAQLEKSRLLSDRFSAERPKGSFSTLEIQRTEQGDSAMYLCASSLALGFRTNEQFFGPGTRLTVL.

This sequence joins TRBV4-1 and TRBJ2-3, with a weak D call TRBD2 (6 bases). Germline V CDR1 and CDR2: MGHRA, YSYEKL. V lost 5 bases and J lost 2, with 11 bases in between. CDR3 length: 14 amino acids. CDR3 sequence: CASSERLDTDTQYF. For the CDR3, the DNA is TGCGCCAGCAGCGAGCGACTAGACACAGATACGCAGTATTTT.

This chain uses TRBV28 with TRBJ2-1, with TRBD1 matching over 7 bases. The CDR3 runs to 15 residues. Germline V gene sequence: CDR1 MDHEN, CDR2 SYDVKM. Trimming at V came to 6 bases and at J to 0 bases, leaving 5 bases not matched to a gene. DNA for the CDR3: TGTGCCAGCAGAATATCAGGGGGCTCCTACAATGAGCAGTTCTTC. Residues: CASRISGGSYNEQFF.

This chain connects TRBV5-1 to TRBJ2-3; TRBD2 matches 9 bases. Germline lookup yields CDR1 SGHRS and CDR2 YFSETQ. With 7 bases clipped from V and 2 bases from J, the junction kept 8 bases outside the gene matches. This CDR3 contains 15 residues. The CDR3 sequence is CASAGGRGPTDTQYF. The CDR3 DNA sequence: TGCGCCAGCGCGGGCGGGAGGGGTCCCACAGATACGCAGTATTTT.